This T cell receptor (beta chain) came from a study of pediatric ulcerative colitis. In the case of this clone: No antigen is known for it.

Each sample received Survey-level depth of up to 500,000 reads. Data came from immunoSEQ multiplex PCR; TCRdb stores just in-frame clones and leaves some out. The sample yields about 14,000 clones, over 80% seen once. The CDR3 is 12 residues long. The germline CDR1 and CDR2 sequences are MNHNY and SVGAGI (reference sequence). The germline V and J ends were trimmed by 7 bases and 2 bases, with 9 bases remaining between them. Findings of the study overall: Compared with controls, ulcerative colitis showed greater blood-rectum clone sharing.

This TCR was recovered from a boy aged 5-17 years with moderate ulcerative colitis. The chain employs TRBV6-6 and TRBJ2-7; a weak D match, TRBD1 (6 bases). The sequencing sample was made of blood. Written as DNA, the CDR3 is TGTGCCAGCACCGACAGGACCTACGAGCAGTACTTC. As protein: CASTDRTYEQYF.